The 6 T cell receptor beta chains reported below all come from one sample, sequenced in a study of blood T cell repertoires in COVID-19. Sequencing was performed with immunoSEQ multiplex PCR; in TCRdb, only in-frame clones are kept and a portion is missing. The sample lists approximately 220,000 clones, approximately 86% occurring once. The specimen was PBMCs or T cells enriched from blood (not recorded which). These receptors were obtained from a woman in her twenties or thirties who had been exposed to COVID-19.

V usage is TRBV9 and J usage is TRBJ2-1, with D tentatively TRBD2 (5 bases). The germline V and J ends were trimmed by 3 bases and 0 bases, with 10 bases remaining between them. This CDR3 region has 15 residues. Germline V CDR1 and CDR2: SGDLS, YYNGEE. The DNA for the CDR3 is TGTGCCAGCAGCGGACCGGGGAGCTCCTACAATGAGCAGTTCTTC. Protein product: CASSGPGSSYNEQFF.

The V and J genes are TRBV19 and TRBJ1-2; D is uncertain. Trimming removed 4 bases at V and 2 bases at J, with 14 bases between. Germline V CDR1 and CDR2: LNHDA, SQIVND (reference sequence). The CDR3 totals 15 residues. The CDR3 protein is CASSSTPGLNYGYTF. The CDR3 bases are TGTGCCAGTAGTAGCACGCCAGGCCTAAACTATGGCTACACCTTC.

The J gene is TRBJ1-2, the V gene TRBV28, with D maybe TRBD1 (6 bases). Germline lookup yields CDR1 MDHEN and CDR2 SYDVKM. The V end lost 6 bases, the J end lost 3 bases, and 17 bases lay between the germline ends. The CDR3 consists of 15 residues. CDR3 DNA: TGTGCCAGCAGAGTCGGACAGCCGAGTGACTATGGCTACACCTTC. Amino acid sequence: CASRVGQPSDYGYTF.

V and J are TRBV10-1 and TRBJ2-5; 7 bases match TRBD2. The V segment lost 4 bases and the J segment 5 bases; nucleotides outside the gene matches: 16. Germline CDR1 is WNHNN and CDR2 is SYGVQD (reference sequence). This CDR3 is built from 17 residues. CDR3 residues: CASSVREAEAGPETQYF. The CDR3, as DNA: TGCGCCAGCAGTGTCCGCGAGGCGGAAGCGGGGCCCGAGACCCAGTACTTC.

The chain recombines TRBV7-9 with TRBJ1-2; 7 nucleotides align to TRBD1. Trimming removed 5 bases from V and 0 bases from J; junction bases left unmatched: 9. This CDR3 contains 16 residues. CDR1 and CDR2 from the germline V gene are SEHNR and FQNEAQ (reference sequence). The CDR3 DNA reads as TGTGCCAGCAGCCCAAGTGACAGGGCGGCTAACTATGGCTACACCTTC. It translates to CASSPSDRAANYGYTF.

This clone occurred a few times. V gene TRBV19 combines with J gene TRBJ1-6, with 7 bases identical to TRBD1. From germline, CDR1 is LNHDA and CDR2 SQIVND (reference sequence). V lost 3 bases and J lost 14; bases outside the gene matches: 16. This CDR3 is built from 16 residues. CDR3: CASSIGDRRRTGALHF. In DNA, the CDR3 is TGTGCCAGTAGTATTGGGGACAGACGCCGGACCGGGGCCCTCCACTTT.